The clone carrying this T cell receptor beta chain was seen a single time. Trimming cost V 3 bases and J 10 bases, with 13 bases left between them. This CDR3 is built from 13 residues. Per germline, CDR1 SGHTA and CDR2 FQGTGA. TCR beta chains were sequenced at survey level with immunoSEQ. Sequencing used immunoSEQ multiplex PCR; TCRdb keeps in-frame clones, though not all of them. The sample contains 60,000 to 85,000 clones, around 93% of which appear only once. The sequence came from a man aged 40-55 years with rheumatoid arthritis. The rearrangement links TRBV7-3 to TRBJ2-1; D call uncertain. Sequencing input: PBMCs. The CDR3 loop is CASSFLSGGEQFF. The CDR3 bases are TGTGCCAGCAGCTTCCTGTCGGGTGGGGAGCAGTTCTTC.